These 9 T cell receptor beta chains originate from one sample sequenced in a study of blood T cell repertoires in COVID-19 (dated by TCRdb to about 2020). Receptors were amplified or captured by the immunoSEQ multiplex PCR assay. TCRdb retrieved this table from immuneACCESS and kept in-frame rearrangements only. Not all clones are present; in checked studies, unresolved V genes account for under half, and no reason is known for the remainder. This sample is represented by about 99,000 clones; 85% to 90% of them were singletons. The ten largest clones take up around 3.2% of the sample. The sequenced sample was peripheral blood. The receptor source for this set is a human donor in a cohort sampled during active COVID-19.

V is TRBV21-1 and J is TRBJ1-5. TRBV21-1 is listed as a pseudogene. This CDR3 contains 14 residues. CDR3 in DNA: TGTGCCAGCAGCAAAAGGCGGCCGCATCAGCCCCAGCATTTT. Translation: CASSKRRPHQPQHF.

The V call is TRBV27, the J call TRBJ2-5; TRBD1 aligns across 8 bases. The ends lost 6 bases at V and 5 bases at J; junction bases unmatched: 8. Germline V gene sequence: CDR1 MNHEY, CDR2 SMNVEV (reference sequence). The CDR3 consists of 14 residues. CDR3 coding DNA: TGTGCCAGCAGCCACCAGGGGGCAAAGGAGACCCAGTACTTC. This codes for CASSHQGAKETQYF.

This CDR3 is CASSLTGDTEAFF. The CDR3, as DNA: TGTGCCAGCAGCTTAACAGGGGACACTGAAGCTTTCTTT. The J gene is TRBJ1-1, the V gene TRBV7-2; 7 bases are a match to TRBD1. The CDR3 has 13 residues. J was trimmed by 3 bases and V by 2 bases; bases with no gene match: 0. From germline, CDR1 is SGHTA and CDR2 FQGNSA.

The V call is TRBV6-5, the J call TRBJ1-1; TRBD1 agrees at 8 bases. In germline, CDR1 is MNHEY, CDR2 SVGAGI. The CDR3 runs to 15 residues. Trimming removed 6 bases from V and 8 bases from J; junction bases left unmatched: 14. The CDR3 DNA is TGTGCCAGCAGACCTCCGGGACAGGTCGAGGCGGAAGCTTTCTTT. This translates into CASRPPGQVEAEAFF.

This clone has a single count. This chain joins TRBV5-1 and TRBJ1-1; no reliable D call. The CDR3 has 13 residues. Germline V gene lookup returns CDR1 SGHRS and CDR2 YFSETQ. V lost 0 bases and J 1 base, leaving 4 bases between the germline ends. The DNA for the CDR3 is TGCGCCAGCAGCTTGGCCAAGAACACTGAAGCTTTCTTT. This gives the protein CASSLAKNTEAFF.

V usage is TRBV27 and J usage is TRBJ2-7; D not resolved. Germline CDR1 is MNHEY and CDR2 is SMNVEV (reference sequence). This CDR3 has 14 residues. Trimming cost V 6 bases and J 4 bases, with 16 bases left between them. The CDR3 here is CASSPLSQKYEQYF. In DNA, the CDR3 is TGTGCCAGCAGCCCTCTGTCACAGAAATACGAGCAGTACTTC.

In this sample, this clone turned up once. V usage is TRBV28 and J usage is TRBJ1-5; D may be TRBD1 (5 bases). The CDR3 extends over 16 amino acids. The germline CDR1 and CDR2 sequences are MDHEN and SYDVKM. V lost 8 bases and J lost 0, with 17 bases in between. CDR3 bases: TGTGCCAGCTATGCTTGGGATAGGGGTAGCAATCAGCCCCAGCATTTT. Residues: CASYAWDRGSNQPQHF.

The chain uses TRBV10-3 and TRBJ2-7, with 8 bases that match TRBD1. The CDR3 is 14 residues long. CDR1 ENHRY and CDR2 SYGVKD come from the germline V gene. The ends lost 6 bases at V and 0 bases at J; junction bases unmatched: 4. CDR3 amino acids: CAISGTGYSYEQYF. The CDR3 coding sequence is TGTGCCATCAGCGGGACAGGATACTCCTACGAGCAGTACTTC.

V gene TRBV7-2 combines with J gene TRBJ1-4; TRBD1 matches 10 bases. After removal of 5 bases from V and 8 bases from J, the junction contained 8 bases not matched to a gene. This CDR3 comprises 15 residues. Germline-derived CDR1 and CDR2 are SGHTA and FQGNSA. The CDR3: CASSPGQGVREKLFF. The CDR3 DNA sequence: TGTGCCAGCAGCCCTGGACAGGGGGTCAGGGAAAAACTGTTTTTT. Full variable domain (outside the CDR3, taken from reference TRBV7-2 and TRBJ1-4): GAGVSQSPSNKVTEKGKDVELRCDPISGHTALYWYRQSLGQGLEFLIYFQGNSAPDKSGLPSDRFSAERTGGSVSTLTIQRTQQEDSAVYLCASSPGQGVREKLFFGSGTQLSVL.